This passage covers 6 T cell receptor beta chains from one sample sequenced in a study of cytomegalovirus exposure and HLA in healthy donors (dated by TCRdb to the late 2010s). The method behind the library was the immunoSEQ multiplex PCR assay. For the multiplex PCR, a mixture combining 60 forward primers for TCR Vbeta segments and 13 reverse primers for TCR Jbeta segments was used. In TCRdb, the immuneACCESS table is reduced to in-frame sequences with V and J assigned. These tables do not hold every clone; where another copy was compared, an unresolved V gene accounts for under half, and the others remain unexplained. The table for this sample lists 84,000 or so clones; under 85% of them were counted only once. The top ten constitute roughly 2% of the sample. Sequenced: PBMCs. The receptor set was obtained from a boy aged 10-17 years in good health and CMV-seronegative.

This clone was observed at least ten times. This chain uses TRBV5-6 with TRBJ2-7; a possible D gene is TRBD1 (5 bases). The CDR3 is 13 residues long. The germline gives CDR1 SGHDT, CDR2 YYEEEE. Deletions cut 4 bases from V and 2 bases from J, with 10 bases between. The CDR3 region has the DNA TGTGCCAGCAGCCCGGTGACAGCCTACGAGCAGTACTTC. Protein sequence: CASSPVTAYEQYF.

The chain is built from TRBV30 and TRBJ1-6; tentative D call: TRBD1 (5 bases). Germline V lookup: CDR1 GTSNPN, CDR2 SVGIG (reference sequence). V lost 4 bases, J lost 0 bases, and 10 bases lay in between. The CDR3 extends over 15 amino acids. In nucleotides, the CDR3 is TGTGCCTGGACAGGGTACAGCTCCTATAATTCACCCCTCCACTTT. Its translation is CAWTGYSSYNSPLHF.

V gene TRBV18 combines with J gene TRBJ2-3; 13 bases line up with TRBD2. V lost 3 bases and J lost 6; bases outside the gene matches: 0. This CDR3 is 14 amino acids long. CDR1 is KGHSH and CDR2 is LQKENI in the germline V gene. The CDR3 bases are TGTGCCAGCTCACCGACTAGCGGGAGGGATACGCAGTATTTT. It yields the protein CASSPTSGRDTQYF.

This chain joins TRBV4-2 and TRBJ1-5; D is uncertain. Germline V CDR1 and CDR2: LGHNA, YNFKEQ. This CDR3 contains 15 residues. Trimming took off 1 base at V and 0 bases at J, with 7 bases between the two ends. The CDR3 nucleotides read TGTGCCAGCAGCCAAGCAATAGATAGCAATCAGCCCCAGCATTTT. The encoded protein is CASSQAIDSNQPQHF.

V and J are TRBV7-2 and TRBJ1-6; TRBD1 matches at 11 bases. The junction had 10 bases not matched to a gene; V was cut back by 4 bases and J by 5 bases. The CDR3 spans 18 residues. CDR1 SGHTA and CDR2 FQGNSA come from the germline V gene. The CDR3 sequence: CASSSMLGTGGHNSPLHF. The CDR3 coding sequence is TGTGCCAGCAGCTCCATGCTCGGGACAGGGGGACATAATTCACCCCTCCACTTT.

This chain uses TRBV6-1 with TRBJ2-2, with 7 positions matching TRBD2. The CDR3 is made up of 13 amino acids. The germline V gene encodes CDR1 MNHNS and CDR2 SASEGT. V was pared by 7 bases and J by 5 bases, with 4 bases of the junction left unmatched. The CDR3 spells CASMTGGTGELFF. In nucleotides, the CDR3 is TGTGCCAGCATGACGGGAGGTACCGGGGAGCTGTTTTTT.